The clone carrying this T cell receptor (beta chain) was observed once. This record comes from a study of blood T cell repertoires in COVID-19. Study-level background: Researchers got acute and convalescent COVID-19 samples from the United States, Italy and Spain. Sample material is recorded as cDNA or gDNA derived from T cells, B-cell-depleted T cells, or PBMCs.

The CDR3 spans 17 residues. Germline CDR1 reads SGHRS; CDR2 reads YFSETQ. The V segment lost 5 bases and the J segment 1 base; nucleotides outside the gene matches: 13. In the authors' methods: Estimation of nucleated cell counts relied on the amplification of reference gene primers. Method: immunoSEQ multiplex PCR; TCRdb's copy keeps in-frame clones and lacks some. V, J and clone size were drawn from that table, and D and trimming were deduced from the DNA. Of some 240,000 clones in the sample, roughly 90% were seen once. Sequencing used peripheral blood. The sequence came from a man aged 55 to 69 who had recovered from COVID-19. The rearrangement uses TRBV5-1 and TRBJ2-3; TRBD2 matches at 7 bases. The CDR3 region has the DNA TGCGCCAGCAGTTGGGGGGGAACGGGAGCGGGCACAGATACGCAGTATTTT. Encoded protein: CASSWGGTGAGTDTQYF. Supplemented by reference TRBV5-1 and TRBJ2-3, the full variable domain reads KAGVTQTPRYLIKTRGQQVTLSCSPISGHRSVSWYQQTPGQGLQFLFEYFSETQRNKGNFPGRFSGRQFSNSRSEMNVSTLELGDSALYLCASSWGGTGAGTDTQYFGPGTRLTVL.